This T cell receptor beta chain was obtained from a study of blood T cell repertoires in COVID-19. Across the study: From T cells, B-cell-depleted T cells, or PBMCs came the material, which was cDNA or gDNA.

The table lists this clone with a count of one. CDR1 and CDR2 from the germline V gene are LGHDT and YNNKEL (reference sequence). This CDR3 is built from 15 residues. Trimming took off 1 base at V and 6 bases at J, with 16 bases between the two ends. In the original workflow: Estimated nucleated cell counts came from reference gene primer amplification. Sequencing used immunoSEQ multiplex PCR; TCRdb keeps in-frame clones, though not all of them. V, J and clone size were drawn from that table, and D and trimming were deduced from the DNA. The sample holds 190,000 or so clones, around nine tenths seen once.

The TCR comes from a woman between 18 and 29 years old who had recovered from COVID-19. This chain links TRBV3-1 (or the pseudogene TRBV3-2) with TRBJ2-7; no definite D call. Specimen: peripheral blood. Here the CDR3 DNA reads TGTGCCAGCAGCCAAGGTCGACTCCCTCTCTCCGAGCAGTACTTC. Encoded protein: CASSQGRLPLSEQYF.